A single TCR beta chain is shown here with its context. The antigen remains unidentified. The data were obtained in a study of blood T cells in healthy people across ages. CDR3 length equals 16 residues. V was pared by 7 bases and J by 9 bases, with 13 bases of the junction left unmatched. Study-level findings and limits: The fall in TCR beta diversity per million T cells was roughly linear with age.

Next came a second PCR, run for about 7 to 12 cycles, which used a sample-barcoded 5' primer along with a J-beta primer mix. A template-switch adaptor containing 12 random nucleotides labeled each cDNA molecule. A minimum of 3 million CDR3-containing paired-end reads was obtained for each sample. TCRdb reprocessed the 5' RACE reads via MiXCR and lists one record per CDR3 protein. The sample records over a million distinct CDR3 sequences, 35% to 50% being singletons. This clonotype was sampled from a woman aged 55 to 70 in good health. J is TRBJ2-1 and V is TRBV12-3 or TRBV12-4; 12 bases agree with TRBD2. The sequencing sample was made of blood. This CDR3 reads CASTSPGLAGRSEQFF. CDR3 bases: TGTGCCAGCACCAGCCCTGGACTAGCGGGAAGGAGTGAGCAGTTCTTC.